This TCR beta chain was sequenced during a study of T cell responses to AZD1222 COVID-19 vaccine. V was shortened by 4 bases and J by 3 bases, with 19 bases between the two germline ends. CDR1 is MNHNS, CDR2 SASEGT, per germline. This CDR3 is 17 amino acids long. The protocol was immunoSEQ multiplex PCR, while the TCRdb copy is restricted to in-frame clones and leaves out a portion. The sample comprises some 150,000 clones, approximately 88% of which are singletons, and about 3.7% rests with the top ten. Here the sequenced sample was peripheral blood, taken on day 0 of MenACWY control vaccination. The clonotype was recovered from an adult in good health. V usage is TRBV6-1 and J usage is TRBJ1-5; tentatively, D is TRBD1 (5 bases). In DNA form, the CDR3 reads TGTGCCAGCAGTGGAATCCCGGGACGGTCTAACAATCAGCCCCAGCATTTT. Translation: CASSGIPGRSNNQPQHF.